A selection of T cell receptor beta chains follows, all from one sample in a study of metastatic and nonmetastatic thyroid tumors. TCRdb re-called clones from the PCR reads using MiXCR. The profile shows 85,000 to 100,000 clones, approximately 11% of them singletons. The source material was blood. The receptors originated from a female donor with papillary thyroid cancer or a benign thyroid nodule (not recorded which). Some clones in this sample may be carry-over from other donors' samples. CDR3s include the opening cysteine and the closing phenylalanine or tryptophan. Fields, in order: clone size, D gene, J gene, V gene, CDR3 protein, CDR3 DNA. The D gene is left open where the match is weak. Clone size is shown for a subset of rows, as once, few, many or a class of expanded clone.

abundance: many
d_gene: -
j_gene: TRBJ1-2
v_gene: TRBV3-1
CDR3aa: CASSQEVRVGYGYTF
CDR3nt: TGTGCCAGCAGCCAAGAAGTCAGGGTTGGTTATGGCTACACCTTC

abundance: many
d_gene: TRBD2
j_gene: TRBJ2-5
v_gene: TRBV5-6
CDR3aa: CASSPGLAGRETQYF
CDR3nt: TGTGCCAGCAGCCCCGGACTAGCGGGAAGGGAGACCCAGTACTTC

abundance: many
d_gene: TRBD2
j_gene: TRBJ2-5
v_gene: TRBV20-1
CDR3aa: CSATGRLRETQYF
CDR3nt: TGCAGTGCTACCGGGAGGCTAAGAGAGACCCAGTACTTC

abundance: few
d_gene: TRBD2
j_gene: TRBJ2-1
v_gene: TRBV10-3
CDR3aa: CAITDLAGGSNEQFF
CDR3nt: TGTGCCATCACTGACCTAGCGGGAGGGTCGAATGAGCAGTTCTTC

abundance: many
d_gene: TRBD1
j_gene: TRBJ1-5
v_gene: TRBV5-1
CDR3aa: CASSLQGGGQPQHF
CDR3nt: TGCGCCAGCAGCTTGCAGGGGGGAGGTCAGCCCCAGCATTTT

abundance: many
d_gene: -
j_gene: TRBJ2-7
v_gene: TRBV6-7
CDR3aa: CASREQGQTPYEQYF
CDR3nt: TGTGCCAGCAGAGAACAGGGACAAACCCCCTACGAGCAGTACTTC

abundance: many
d_gene: TRBD1
j_gene: TRBJ2-7
v_gene: TRBV20-1
CDR3aa: CSATLGAGGVYEQYF
CDR3nt: TGCAGTGCTACCCTAGGGGCAGGGGGCGTCTACGAGCAGTACTTC

abundance: many
d_gene: -
j_gene: TRBJ2-3
v_gene: TRBV12-3/TRBV12-4
CDR3aa: CASRLARRGTDTQYF
CDR3nt: TGTGCCAGCAGGTTAGCTAGGAGGGGCACAGATACGCAGTATTTT

abundance: -
d_gene: TRBD2
j_gene: TRBJ2-7
v_gene: TRBV7-8
CDR3aa: CASSFGVAGPYEQYF
CDR3nt: TGTGCCAGCAGCTTTGGCGTAGCGGGTCCCTACGAGCAGTACTTC

abundance: many
d_gene: TRBD1
j_gene: TRBJ1-1
v_gene: TRBV11-2
CDR3aa: CASSLRTGPREAEAFF
CDR3nt: TGTGCCAGCAGCCTTCGGACAGGGCCTCGGGAGGCTGAAGCTTTCTTT

abundance: many
d_gene: TRBD2
j_gene: TRBJ2-7
v_gene: TRBV28
CDR3aa: CASSPGGRDYEQYF
CDR3nt: TGTGCCAGCAGTCCCGGGGGGAGGGATTACGAGCAGTACTTC

abundance: many
d_gene: TRBD2
j_gene: TRBJ2-2
v_gene: TRBV28
CDR3aa: CAGASGRAGSGELFF
CDR3nt: TGTGCCGGGGCTAGCGGGAGGGCCGGATCCGGGGAGCTGTTTTTT

abundance: many
d_gene: -
j_gene: TRBJ1-2
v_gene: TRBV28
CDR3aa: CASSSSGTMGYTF
CDR3nt: TGTGCCAGCAGTTCGAGCGGGACGATGGGCTACACCTTC

abundance: many
d_gene: -
j_gene: TRBJ2-1
v_gene: TRBV2
CDR3aa: CASTREEGYGEQFF
CDR3nt: TGTGCCAGCACCCGAGAGGAGGGTTACGGTGAGCAGTTCTTC

abundance: -
d_gene: -
j_gene: TRBJ2-2
v_gene: TRBV7-6
CDR3aa: CASSSTTIANTGELFF
CDR3nt: TGTGCCAGCAGCTCAACTACTATCGCTAACACCGGGGAGCTGTTTTTT

abundance: few
d_gene: -
j_gene: TRBJ1-4
v_gene: TRBV25-1
CDR3aa: CASSEDGGVGEKLFF
CDR3nt: TGTGCCAGCAGTGAAGACGGAGGGGTGGGTGAAAAACTGTTTTTT

abundance: many
d_gene: -
j_gene: TRBJ1-2
v_gene: TRBV28
CDR3aa: CASSERSLAGAYGYTF
CDR3nt: TGTGCCAGCAGTGAAAGGAGCCTTGCGGGGGCATATGGCTACACCTTC

abundance: many
d_gene: -
j_gene: TRBJ2-3
v_gene: TRBV11-3
CDR3aa: CASSPSRLGDTQYF
CDR3nt: TGTGCCAGCAGCCCAAGCAGGCTGGGGGATACGCAGTATTTT

abundance: many
d_gene: TRBD2
j_gene: TRBJ2-7
v_gene: TRBV20-1
CDR3aa: CSAPPAGGNEQYF
CDR3nt: TGCAGTGCTCCCCCAGCGGGGGGCAACGAGCAGTACTTC

abundance: many
d_gene: TRBD2
j_gene: TRBJ2-5
v_gene: TRBV28
CDR3aa: CASSFLKTSGSLLQETQYF
CDR3nt: TGTGCCAGCAGTTTCCTCAAGACTAGCGGGAGCCTCCTACAAGAGACCCAGTACTTC

abundance: many
d_gene: -
j_gene: TRBJ1-3
v_gene: TRBV7-9
CDR3aa: CASSLIPFSGNTIYF
CDR3nt: TGTGCCAGCAGCTTAATCCCATTCTCTGGAAACACCATATATTTT

abundance: many
d_gene: TRBD2
j_gene: TRBJ2-1
v_gene: TRBV2
CDR3aa: CASNPRGGGEQFF
CDR3nt: TGTGCCAGCAACCCCCGGGGGGGGGGTGAGCAGTTCTTC

abundance: many
d_gene: TRBD2
j_gene: TRBJ2-7
v_gene: TRBV20-1
CDR3aa: CSAGTSGSTYEQYF
CDR3nt: TGCAGTGCTGGGACTAGCGGGAGCACCTACGAGCAGTACTTC

abundance: many
d_gene: -
j_gene: TRBJ1-1
v_gene: TRBV12-3/TRBV12-4
CDR3aa: CASSFLGVPEAFF
CDR3nt: TGTGCCAGCAGTTTCTTAGGGGTCCCTGAAGCTTTCTTT

abundance: many
d_gene: TRBD1
j_gene: TRBJ1-1
v_gene: TRBV18
CDR3aa: CASSQDRAWNTEAFF
CDR3nt: TGTGCCAGCTCACAAGACAGGGCTTGGAACACTGAAGCTTTCTTT

abundance: few
d_gene: -
j_gene: TRBJ2-5
v_gene: TRBV28
CDR3aa: CASSPSQAGVETQYF
CDR3nt: TGCGCCAGCAGCCCGTCCCAGGCAGGGGTGGAGACCCAGTACTTC

abundance: many
d_gene: -
j_gene: TRBJ2-7
v_gene: TRBV6-1
CDR3aa: CASSLGPTYEQYF
CDR3nt: TGTGCCAGCAGTCTTGGTCCTACCTACGAGCAGTACTTC

abundance: few
d_gene: TRBD1
j_gene: TRBJ2-3
v_gene: TRBV15
CDR3aa: CSTSSRQGTDTQYF
CDR3nt: TGTTCCACCAGCAGTAGACAGGGAACAGATACACAGTATTTT

abundance: many
d_gene: TRBD2
j_gene: TRBJ2-1
v_gene: TRBV10-3
CDR3aa: CAISGWASGRNEQFF
CDR3nt: TGTGCCATCAGTGGCTGGGCTAGCGGGAGGAATGAGCAGTTCTTC

abundance: many
d_gene: TRBD1
j_gene: TRBJ1-1
v_gene: TRBV11-3
CDR3aa: CASSLVVGYRGRNTEAFF
CDR3nt: TGTGCCAGCAGCTTAGTTGTGGGTTACAGGGGGCGCAACACTGAAGCTTTCTTT

abundance: -
d_gene: -
j_gene: TRBJ1-1
v_gene: TRBV9
CDR3aa: CASSVGCDTEAFF
CDR3nt: TGTGCCAGCAGCGTAGGCTGCGACACTGAAGCTTTCTTT

abundance: many
d_gene: -
j_gene: TRBJ2-2
v_gene: TRBV4-2
CDR3aa: CASSHPADTGELFF
CDR3nt: TGTGCCAGCAGCCACCCCGCGGACACCGGGGAGCTGTTTTTT

abundance: few
d_gene: -
j_gene: TRBJ2-7
v_gene: TRBV6-1
CDR3aa: CASSREGADRSYEQYF
CDR3nt: TGTGCCAGCTCACGTGAGGGCGCAGACAGATCCTACGAGCAGTACTTC

abundance: -
d_gene: -
j_gene: TRBJ2-3
v_gene: TRBV9
CDR3aa: CASSVDGSTDTQYF
CDR3nt: TGTGCCAGCAGCGTAGACGGGAGCACAGATACGCAGTATTTT

abundance: -
d_gene: TRBD2
j_gene: TRBJ2-1
v_gene: TRBV11-2
CDR3aa: CASRRAGGPYNEQFF
CDR3nt: TGTGCCAGCAGACGAGCGGGGGGGCCTTACAATGAGCAGTTCTTC

abundance: many
d_gene: -
j_gene: TRBJ2-7
v_gene: TRBV7-2
CDR3aa: CASSLAGRSYEQYF
CDR3nt: TGTGCCAGCAGCCTCGCCGGGCGGTCCTACGAGCAGTACTTC

abundance: many
d_gene: TRBD1
j_gene: TRBJ1-4
v_gene: TRBV28
CDR3aa: CASRGTGSNEKLFF
CDR3nt: TGTGCCAGCAGGGGGACAGGGAGTAATGAAAAACTGTTTTTT

abundance: many
d_gene: TRBD1
j_gene: TRBJ2-5
v_gene: TRBV7-8
CDR3aa: CASSLAGQGNQETQYF
CDR3nt: TGTGCCAGCAGCTTAGCTGGACAGGGGAACCAAGAGACCCAGTACTTC

abundance: many
d_gene: -
j_gene: TRBJ2-7
v_gene: TRBV29-1
CDR3aa: CSPLGAYEQYF
CDR3nt: TGCAGCCCTCTAGGGGCGTACGAGCAGTACTTC

abundance: many
d_gene: -
j_gene: TRBJ2-7
v_gene: TRBV27
CDR3aa: CASSPFDRPSYEQYF
CDR3nt: TGTGCCAGCAGCCCCTTCGACAGACCATCCTACGAGCAGTACTTC

abundance: -
d_gene: -
j_gene: TRBJ2-3
v_gene: TRBV30
CDR3aa: CAWIVQGLTDTQYF
CDR3nt: TGTGCCTGGATTGTGCAGGGCCTCACAGATACGCAGTATTTT

abundance: many
d_gene: -
j_gene: TRBJ1-1
v_gene: TRBV4-2
CDR3aa: CASSGPLNTEAFF
CDR3nt: TGTGCCAGCAGTGGCCCCCTGAACACTGAAGCTTTCTTT

abundance: many
d_gene: TRBD2
j_gene: TRBJ2-7
v_gene: TRBV4-1
CDR3aa: CASSQGLLAREQYF
CDR3nt: TGCGCCAGCAGCCAAGGCCTACTAGCGCGGGAGCAGTACTTC

abundance: many
d_gene: -
j_gene: TRBJ2-7
v_gene: TRBV7-2
CDR3aa: CASSSRTDYEQYF
CDR3nt: TGTGCCAGCAGCTCCCGGACCGACTACGAGCAGTACTTC

abundance: many
d_gene: -
j_gene: TRBJ2-3
v_gene: TRBV9
CDR3aa: CASSVGDTDTQYF
CDR3nt: TGTGCCAGCAGCGTAGGCGACACAGATACGCAGTATTTT

abundance: few
d_gene: TRBD1
j_gene: TRBJ2-2
v_gene: TRBV28
CDR3aa: CASSSEPWTGFTAELFF
CDR3nt: TGTGCCAGCAGTTCGGAGCCCTGGACAGGGTTCACCGCGGAGCTGTTTTTT

abundance: many
d_gene: TRBD2
j_gene: TRBJ2-7
v_gene: TRBV6-2/TRBV6-3
CDR3aa: CASSLAGGTYEQYF
CDR3nt: TGTGCCAGCAGTTTAGCGGGGGGGACCTACGAGCAGTACTTC

abundance: many
d_gene: TRBD2
j_gene: TRBJ2-7
v_gene: TRBV4-3
CDR3aa: CASSQLAGAIHEQYF
CDR3nt: TGCGCCAGCAGCCAACTAGCGGGAGCAATCCACGAGCAGTACTTC

abundance: many
d_gene: TRBD1
j_gene: TRBJ2-1
v_gene: TRBV24-1
CDR3aa: CATSDSPGTGVNEQFF
CDR3nt: TGTGCCACCAGTGATTCCCCCGGGACAGGGGTCAATGAGCAGTTCTTC

abundance: many
d_gene: TRBD2
j_gene: TRBJ2-3
v_gene: TRBV9
CDR3aa: CASSAPTSGSTDTQYF
CDR3nt: TGTGCCAGCAGCGCTCCTACTAGCGGGAGCACAGATACGCAGTATTTT

abundance: many
d_gene: TRBD1
j_gene: TRBJ2-7
v_gene: TRBV7-9
CDR3aa: CASRAGQGAAYEQYF
CDR3nt: TGTGCCAGCAGAGCGGGACAGGGGGCAGCCTACGAGCAGTACTTC

abundance: many
d_gene: -
j_gene: TRBJ2-1
v_gene: TRBV20-1
CDR3aa: CSGNGNEQFF
CDR3nt: TGCAGCGGAAATGGGAATGAGCAGTTCTTC

abundance: many
d_gene: -
j_gene: TRBJ2-2
v_gene: TRBV6-1
CDR3aa: CASDRTASNTGELFF
CDR3nt: TGTGCCAGCGATCGGACAGCCTCGAACACCGGGGAGCTGTTTTTT

abundance: many
d_gene: TRBD2
j_gene: TRBJ2-2
v_gene: TRBV5-4
CDR3aa: CASSSLAGERTGELFF
CDR3nt: TGTGCCAGCAGCAGCCTAGCGGGAGAGCGGACCGGGGAGCTGTTTTTT

abundance: many
d_gene: -
j_gene: TRBJ2-2
v_gene: TRBV7-9
CDR3aa: CASSSTGIGSGELFF
CDR3nt: TGTGCCAGCAGCTCGACCGGGATCGGGTCCGGGGAGCTGTTTTTT

abundance: many
d_gene: TRBD1
j_gene: TRBJ2-4
v_gene: TRBV4-3
CDR3aa: CASSQDRQGGNIQYF
CDR3nt: TGCGCCAGCAGCCAAGATCGACAGGGCGGGAACATTCAGTACTTC

abundance: -
d_gene: -
j_gene: TRBJ2-1
v_gene: TRBV7-3
CDR3aa: CDSSLTRQPEYNEQFF
CDR3nt: TGTGACAGCAGCTTAACGAGACAGCCCGAATACAATGAGCAGTTCTTC

abundance: many
d_gene: TRBD2
j_gene: TRBJ2-3
v_gene: TRBV14
CDR3aa: CASSQVWGLAGSKEGDTQYF
CDR3nt: TGTGCCAGCAGCCAAGTATGGGGTCTAGCGGGATCCAAGGAGGGAGATACGCAGTATTTT

abundance: many
d_gene: -
j_gene: TRBJ2-1
v_gene: TRBV19
CDR3aa: CASGDSRRDSYNEQFF
CDR3nt: TGTGCCAGCGGGGACTCTCGCCGGGATTCCTACAATGAGCAGTTCTTC

abundance: many
d_gene: -
j_gene: TRBJ1-5
v_gene: TRBV15
CDR3aa: CATSRGTLGIGNQPQHF
CDR3nt: TGTGCCACCAGCAGAGGGACCCTGGGGATTGGCAATCAGCCCCAGCATTTT